The 25 T cell receptor beta chains given below trace back to one sample, sequenced in a study of patients and donors after allogeneic stem cell transplantation. MiXCR, applied by TCRdb to the RT-PCR reads, yields one record per CDR3 protein. The sample comprises approximately 170,000 distinct CDR3 sequences, about 32% of which are singletons, and around 3.2% rests with the top ten. The sample taken for sequencing was blood, either unsorted or a sorted T cell fraction (not recorded which). Source of these receptors: a human donor who was either an allogeneic HSCT recipient or a stem cell or donor lymphocyte infusion donor (not recorded which). It is not recorded whose cells these are; they may come from a transplant donor.

This clonotype was counted a few times. The chain joins TRBV12-3 or TRBV12-4 to TRBJ1-5, with unresolved D. CDR3 size: 16 residues. V gave up 4 bases and J gave up 0 bases, with 13 bases separating them. CDR3 amino acids: CASSSFLGVSNQPQHF. For the CDR3, the DNA is TGTGCCAGCAGTTCGTTCCTCGGGGTTAGCAATCAGCCCCAGCATTTT.

This clonotype has only a few counts. The DNA for the CDR3 is TGCAGCGTTGAAGAGTCACGGCAAGAGACCCAGTACTTC. Its protein product is CSVEESRQETQYF. The V call is TRBV29-1, the J call TRBJ2-5; D is ambiguous. V lost 0 bases, J lost 2 bases, and 7 bases lay in between. This CDR3 spans 13 amino acids. The germline V gene has CDR1 SQVTM and CDR2 ANQGSEA.

The V gene is TRBV4-3, the J gene TRBJ1-5, with 8 bases identical to TRBD1. V was pared by 4 bases and J by 2 bases, with 13 bases of the junction left unmatched. Germline-derived CDR1 and CDR2 are LGHNA and YSLEER. CDR3 length: 18 amino acids. The CDR3 DNA reads as TGCGCCAGCAGCCCTGAGCGGACAGGGACTTTGGGCAATCAGCCCCAGCATTTT. It specifies CASSPERTGTLGNQPQHF.

This clonotype has a handful of counts. This chain joins TRBV10-3 and TRBJ1-1; TRBD1 matches 9 bases. The CDR3 length is 13 residues. Germline loops: CDR1 ENHRY, CDR2 SYGVKD. The CDR3 reads CTTGTGLRTEAFF. CDR3 DNA sequence: TGTACTACCGGGACAGGGTTGCGCACTGAAGCTTTCTTT.

There are a few counts of this clonotype. The chain combines TRBV3-1 with TRBJ1-1; D not certain. CDR1 and CDR2 from the germline V gene are LGHDT and YNNKEL (reference sequence). Deletions cut 1 base from V and 4 bases from J, with 7 bases between. This CDR3 has 13 residues. The CDR3 nucleotides are TGTGCCAGCAGCCAAGTTTCGGTCACTGAAGCTTTCTTT. Translation gives CASSQVSVTEAFF.

The chain has TRBV9 and TRBJ2-1; TRBD1 is a possible D gene (6 bases). Trimming took 5 bases from V and 0 from J, leaving 12 bases between them. CDR1 is SGDLS, CDR2 YYNGEE, per germline. The length of the CDR3 is 15 residues. CDR3 protein: CASRSTGNSYNEQFF. The CDR3 nucleotides are TGTGCCAGCAGGAGTACAGGGAACTCCTACAATGAGCAGTTCTTC.

The chain carries TRBV20-1 and TRBJ1-2; TRBD1 agrees at 12 bases. The junction had 12 bases not matched to a gene; V was cut back by 5 bases and J by 2 bases. Per germline, CDR1 DFQATT and CDR2 SNEGSKA (reference sequence). The CDR3 runs 17 residues. CDR3 amino acids: CSARRDRGLLTNYGYTF. The CDR3 bases are TGCAGTGCTCGCCGGGACAGGGGGCTTTTGACGAACTATGGCTACACCTTC.

The V call is TRBV13, the J call TRBJ2-3; 8 bases match TRBD2. The CDR3 is made up of 14 amino acids. With V trimmed by 4 bases and J by 2 bases, 2 bases remained unmatched. Germline CDR1 PRHDT, CDR2 FYEKMQ (reference sequence). CDR3 sequence (DNA): TGTGCCAGCAGCTGGCGGGGGGCCACAGATACGCAGTATTTT. It codes for CASSWRGATDTQYF.

As DNA, the CDR3 is TGTGCCAGCAGTTTGCGGCAGGTGCACGAGCAGTACTTC. It encodes CASSLRQVHEQYF. The V call is TRBV27, the J call TRBJ2-7, with D hard to call. The CDR3 extends over 13 amino acids. Trimming cost V 3 bases and J 5 bases, with 11 bases left between them. The V gene's germline CDR1 is MNHEY and CDR2 SMNVEV (reference sequence).

This clonotype has more than one count but fewer than ten. This chain connects TRBV20-1 to TRBJ1-2; D unresolved. V shed 2 bases and J shed 5 bases, with 15 bases lying between them. CDR1 is DFQATT, CDR2 SNEGSKA, per germline (reference sequence). CDR3 size: 14 residues. The CDR3 nucleotides read TGCAGTGCTAGACCCTCAGGAGGAAGTTATGGCTACACCTTC. Translated, it gives CSARPSGGSYGYTF.

This clonotype was found many times. V gene TRBV20-1 combines with J gene TRBJ1-2, with TRBD1 as a possible D gene (6 bases). Trimming removed 3 bases at V and 5 bases at J, with 19 bases between. Looked up from germline, CDR1 is DFQATT and CDR2 is SNEGSKA (reference sequence). The CDR3 sequence is 15 residues long. The CDR3 DNA follows: TGCAGTGCTAGGTCGCAGGGGCTAGGCCAATATGGCTACACCTTC. Amino acids: CSARSQGLGQYGYTF.

The rearrangement uses TRBV2 and TRBJ2-5, with D uncertain. Trimming stripped 4 bases from V and 5 bases from J, with 11 bases between. CDR1 is SNHLY, CDR2 FYNNEI, per germline. The CDR3 runs to 13 residues. The CDR3 sequence is CASSVGSQETQYF. In DNA, the CDR3 is TGTGCCAGCAGTGTGGGATCCCAGGAGACCCAGTACTTC.

J is TRBJ1-2 and V is TRBV7-9; 7 nucleotides align to TRBD1. The CDR3 is 16 amino acids. After removal of 5 bases from V and 8 bases from J, the junction contained 17 bases not matched to a gene. The germline V gene encodes CDR1 SEHNR and CDR2 FQNEAQ (reference sequence). The CDR3 reads CASSPRQGSRDKGYTF. Written as DNA, the CDR3 is TGTGCCAGCAGCCCTCGACAGGGTTCACGAGACAAAGGCTACACCTTC.

This chain joins TRBV14 and TRBJ2-1, with D perhaps being TRBD1 or TRBD2 (5 bases each). Germline V CDR1 and CDR2: SGHDN, FVKESK. V was shortened by 2 bases and J by 4 bases, with 9 bases between the two germline ends. The CDR3 sequence is 14 residues long. This CDR3 is CASSQRGRYNEQFF. The CDR3 DNA reads TGTGCCAGCAGCCAAAGGGGACGTTACAATGAGCAGTTCTTC.

This clonotype occurred once. The chain employs TRBV9 and TRBJ2-1, with no clear D. Trimming took off 0 bases at V and 9 bases at J, with 13 bases between the two ends. CDR1 and CDR2 from the germline V gene are SGDLS and YYNGEE. The CDR3 covers 14 residues. CDR3 region: CASSVVASTGEQFF. The CDR3 DNA follows: TGTGCCAGCAGCGTAGTCGCTAGTACGGGTGAGCAGTTCTTC.

This clonotype showed up many times. The chain uses TRBV5-1 and TRBJ1-1, with a weak D call TRBD1 (6 bases). Germline CDR1 is SGHRS and CDR2 is YFSETQ. Trimming shortened V by 1 base and J by 1 base, and 8 bases separated the two germline ends. The CDR3 has 14 residues. As DNA, the CDR3 is TGCGCCAGCAGCTTGTTACAGGGGAACACTGAAGCTTTCTTT. Amino acids: CASSLLQGNTEAFF.

The CDR3 nucleotides are TGTGCCAGCAGCGTTGGCGGGAGGAGTGAGACCCAGTACTTC. This gives the protein CASSVGGRSETQYF. The chain is built from TRBV9 and TRBJ2-5, with 8 bases matching TRBD2. The germline V gene has CDR1 SGDLS and CDR2 YYNGEE. The CDR3 is made up of 14 amino acids. With 2 bases clipped from V and 5 bases from J, the junction kept 5 bases outside the gene matches.

This clonotype was seen many times. One end of the junction is discordant with germline, which a read error may explain. The chain recombines TRBV28 with TRBJ2-7; 8 bases align to TRBD2. Germline CDR1 reads MDHEN; CDR2 reads SYDVKM. This CDR3 is built from 13 residues. CDR3 coding DNA: TGCGCCAGCAGCTTTAGCGGGACGTACGAGCAGTACTTC. This codes for CASSFSGTYEQYF.

At least ten counts were recorded for this clonotype. J is TRBJ1-2 and V is TRBV12-3 or TRBV12-4; D possibly corresponds to TRBD1 (5 bases). The CDR3 is 15 amino acids. V dropped 3 bases and J dropped 5 bases, with 16 bases sitting between them. Here the CDR3 DNA reads TGTGCCAGCAGTTTCCTTACCGACAGTTTATATGGCTACACCTTC. The encoded protein is CASSFLTDSLYGYTF.

In this sample, this clonotype turned up many times. The rearrangement joins TRBV7-9 to TRBJ1-1; D is uncertain. This CDR3 region has 11 residues. Trimming shortened V by 5 bases and J by 3 bases, and 4 bases separated the two germline ends. Germline values: CDR1 SEHNR, CDR2 FQNEAQ (reference sequence). The CDR3 nucleotides read TGTGCCAGCAGCCGGGACACTGAAGCTTTCTTT. Amino acid sequence: CASSRDTEAFF.

This sequence joins TRBV20-1 and TRBJ2-7; maybe TRBD2 (6 bases). The length of the CDR3 is 12 residues. With 3 bases removed from V and 4 bases from J, the gap between germline ends came to 10 bases. Germline V gene lookup returns CDR1 DFQATT and CDR2 SNEGSKA (reference sequence). CDR3 in amino acids: CSASGGRYEQYF. The CDR3, as DNA: TGCAGTGCTAGTGGGGGGAGATACGAGCAGTACTTC.

This clonotype was counted many times. The chain is built from TRBV4-2 and TRBJ1-1, with TRBD1 as a possible D gene (5 bases). Between the trimmed V and J ends, which lost 0 bases and 11 bases, there was a span of 10 bases. CDR3 length: 12 residues. Germline V CDR1 and CDR2: LGHNA, YNFKEQ. In DNA, the CDR3 is TGTGCCAGCAGCCAAGATGACAGTCACGCTTTCTTT. Protein product: CASSQDDSHAFF.

This clonotype was seen more than once but under ten times. This sequence joins TRBV15 and TRBJ1-6, with D tentatively TRBD1 (6 bases). CDR3 length equals 14 residues. The germline V and J ends were trimmed by 4 bases and 7 bases, with 11 bases remaining between them. CDR1 is LNHNV, CDR2 YYDKDF, per germline (reference sequence). The CDR3 sequence is CATSKQGGNSPLHF. The CDR3 nucleotides read TGTGCCACCAGCAAACAGGGTGGCAATTCACCCCTCCACTTT. The full variable domain, with the rest looked up from reference TRBV15 and TRBJ1-6, is DAMVIQNPRYQVTQFGKPVTLSCSQTLNHNVMYWYQQKSSQAPKLLFHYYDKDFNNEADTPDNFQSRRPNTSFCFLDIRSPGLGDTAMYLCATSKQGGNSPLHFGNGTRLTVT.

The table lists this clonotype with many counts. This sequence joins TRBV28 and TRBJ1-6; D is possibly TRBD1 (5 bases). The germline gives CDR1 MDHEN, CDR2 SYDVKM. The germline V and J ends were trimmed by 5 bases and 8 bases, with 7 bases remaining between them. This CDR3 region has 12 residues. CDR3 nucleotides: TGTGCCAGCAGTCAGACAGATTCACCCCTCCACTTT. Amino acid sequence: CASSQTDSPLHF.

Ten or more counts support this clonotype. The chain has TRBV6-6 and TRBJ1-6; D is unresolved. Trimming stripped 0 bases from V and 7 bases from J, with 7 bases between. Germline CDR1 and CDR2: MNHNY and SVGAGI (reference sequence). The CDR3 is 14 residues long. This CDR3 reads CASSYSEENSPLHF. In DNA, the CDR3 is TGTGCCAGCAGTTACTCGGAGGAGAATTCACCCCTCCACTTT.